This T cell receptor (beta chain) was sequenced in a study of cytomegalovirus exposure and HLA in healthy donors. Study results and limitations: Fewer than 20,000 TCR beta sequences were associated with HLA alleles at 0.05 false discovery rate in a later analysis. The HLA-A and HLA-B alleles of most subjects were reportedly predicted accurately from TCR beta sequences.

As to this clone: Its cognate antigen is unknown.

The PCR contained 60 Vbeta and 13 Jbeta primers. The assay was immunoSEQ multiplex PCR, and TCRdb's table has in-frame clones only and misses some. The repertoire holds 150,000 to 200,000 clones, with more than 80% as singletons. The source material was PBMCs. The sequence derives from a woman aged 18-29 years in good health and CMV-seropositive.

The CDR3 coding sequence is TGTGCCAGCAGTTACTCAGGATGGGCGTACGAGCAGTACTTC. It yields the protein CASSYSGWAYEQYF. The V gene is TRBV6-5, the J gene TRBJ2-7; the D is unclear. Trimming left V 0 bases short and J 4 bases short, with 10 bases between. CDR1 MNHEY and CDR2 SVGAGI come from the germline V gene. This CDR3 comprises 14 residues.